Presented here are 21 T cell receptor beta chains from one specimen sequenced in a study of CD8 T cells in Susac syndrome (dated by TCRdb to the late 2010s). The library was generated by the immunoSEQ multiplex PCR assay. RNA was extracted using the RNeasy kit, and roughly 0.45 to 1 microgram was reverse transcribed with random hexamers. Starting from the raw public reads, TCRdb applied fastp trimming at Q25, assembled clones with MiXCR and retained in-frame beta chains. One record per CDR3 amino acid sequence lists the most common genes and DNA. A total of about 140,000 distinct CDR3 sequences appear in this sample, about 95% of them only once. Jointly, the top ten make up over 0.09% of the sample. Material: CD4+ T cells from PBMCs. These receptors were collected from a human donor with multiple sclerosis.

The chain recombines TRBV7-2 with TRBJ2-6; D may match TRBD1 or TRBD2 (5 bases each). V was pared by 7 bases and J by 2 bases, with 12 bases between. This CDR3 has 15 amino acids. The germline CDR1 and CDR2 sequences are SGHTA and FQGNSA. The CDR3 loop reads CASTQGVAGANVLTF. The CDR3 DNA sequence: TGTGCCAGCACCCAGGGAGTGGCTGGGGCCAACGTCCTGACTTTC.

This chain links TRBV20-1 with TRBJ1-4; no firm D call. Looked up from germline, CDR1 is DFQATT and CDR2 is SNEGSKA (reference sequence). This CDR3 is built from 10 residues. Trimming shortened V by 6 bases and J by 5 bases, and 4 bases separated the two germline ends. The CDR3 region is CSALNEKLFF. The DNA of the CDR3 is TGCAGTGCCCTCAATGAAAAACTGTTTTTT.

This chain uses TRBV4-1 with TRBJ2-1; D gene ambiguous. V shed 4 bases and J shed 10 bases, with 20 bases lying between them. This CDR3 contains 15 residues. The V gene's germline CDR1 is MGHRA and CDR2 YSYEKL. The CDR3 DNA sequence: TGCGCCAGCAGCCTCAGTGCCGACCCAGGAACCGAGCAGTTCTTC. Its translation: CASSLSADPGTEQFF.

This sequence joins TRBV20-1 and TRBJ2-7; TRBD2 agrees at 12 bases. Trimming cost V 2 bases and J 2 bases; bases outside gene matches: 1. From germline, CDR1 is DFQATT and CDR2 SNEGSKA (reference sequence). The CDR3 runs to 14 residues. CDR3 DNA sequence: TGCAGTGCTAGAAGGACTAGCGGGGCCTACGAGCAGTACTTC. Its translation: CSARRTSGAYEQYF.

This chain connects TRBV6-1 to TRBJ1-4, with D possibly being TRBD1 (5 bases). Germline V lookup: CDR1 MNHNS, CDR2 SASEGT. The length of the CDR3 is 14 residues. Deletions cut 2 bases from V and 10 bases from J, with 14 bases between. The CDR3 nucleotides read TGTGCCAGCAGTGAACCGGGCCTGGGGGTAAAACTGTTTTTT. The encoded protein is CASSEPGLGVKLFF.

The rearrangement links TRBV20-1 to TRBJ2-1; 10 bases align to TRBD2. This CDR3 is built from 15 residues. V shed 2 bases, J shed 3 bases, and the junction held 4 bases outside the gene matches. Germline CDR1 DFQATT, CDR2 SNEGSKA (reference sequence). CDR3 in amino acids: CSARPSGSYYNEQFF. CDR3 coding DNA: TGCAGTGCTAGACCTAGCGGGAGCTACTACAATGAGCAGTTCTTC.

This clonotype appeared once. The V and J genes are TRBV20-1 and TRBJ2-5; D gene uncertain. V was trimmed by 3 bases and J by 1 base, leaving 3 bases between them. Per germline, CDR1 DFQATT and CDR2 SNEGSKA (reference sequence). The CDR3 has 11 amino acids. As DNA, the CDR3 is TGCAGTGCTAGGGCCCAAGAGACCCAGTACTTC. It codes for CSARAQETQYF.

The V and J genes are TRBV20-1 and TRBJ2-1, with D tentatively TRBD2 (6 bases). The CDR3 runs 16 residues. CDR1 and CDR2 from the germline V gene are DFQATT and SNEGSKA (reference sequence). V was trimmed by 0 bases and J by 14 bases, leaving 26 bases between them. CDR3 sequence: CSARDTREPPLPGEFF. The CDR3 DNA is TGCAGTGCTAGAGACACACGGGAGCCCCCTCTCCCGGGCGAGTTCTTC.

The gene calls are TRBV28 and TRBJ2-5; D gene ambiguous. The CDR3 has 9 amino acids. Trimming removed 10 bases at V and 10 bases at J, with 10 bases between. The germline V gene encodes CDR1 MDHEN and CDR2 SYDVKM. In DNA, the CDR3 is TGTGCCACCGGGTTGGGCCAGTACTTC. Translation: CATGLGQYF.

The CDR3 spells CASSFRDSSPNEQYF. CDR3 sequence (DNA): TGTGCCAGCAGCTTCAGGGACTCCTCTCCTAACGAGCAGTACTTC. The chain recombines TRBV7-2 with TRBJ2-7; tentatively, D is TRBD2 (6 bases). Trimming took 3 bases from V and 5 from J, leaving 17 bases between them. Germline CDR1 reads SGHTA; CDR2 reads FQGNSA. The CDR3 runs 15 residues.

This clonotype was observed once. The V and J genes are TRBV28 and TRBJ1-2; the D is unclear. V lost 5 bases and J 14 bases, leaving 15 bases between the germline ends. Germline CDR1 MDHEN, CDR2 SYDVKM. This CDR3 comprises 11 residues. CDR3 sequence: CASSDPPGSTF. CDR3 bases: TGTGCCAGCAGTGATCCCCCGGGATCTACCTTC.

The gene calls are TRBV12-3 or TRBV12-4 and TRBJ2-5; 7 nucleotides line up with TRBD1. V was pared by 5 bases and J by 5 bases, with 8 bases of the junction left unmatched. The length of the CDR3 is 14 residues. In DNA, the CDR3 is TGTGCCAGCAGTGCCGGACAGGTGGGCGAGACCCAGTACTTC. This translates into CASSAGQVGETQYF.

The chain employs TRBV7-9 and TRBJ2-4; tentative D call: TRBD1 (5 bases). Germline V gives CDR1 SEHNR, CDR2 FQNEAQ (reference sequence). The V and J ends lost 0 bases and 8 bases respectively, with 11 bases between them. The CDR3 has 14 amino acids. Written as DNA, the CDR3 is TGTGCCAGCAGCTTAGCGGGGTGGGGCGACATTCAGTACTTC. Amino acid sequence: CASSLAGWGDIQYF.

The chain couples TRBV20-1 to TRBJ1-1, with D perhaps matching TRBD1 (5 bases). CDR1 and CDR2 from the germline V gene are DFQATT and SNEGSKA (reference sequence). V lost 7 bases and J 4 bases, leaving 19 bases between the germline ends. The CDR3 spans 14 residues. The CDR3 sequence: CSVPPSGLSTEAFF. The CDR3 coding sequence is TGCAGTGTTCCCCCCTCGGGGCTTAGCACTGAAGCTTTCTTT.

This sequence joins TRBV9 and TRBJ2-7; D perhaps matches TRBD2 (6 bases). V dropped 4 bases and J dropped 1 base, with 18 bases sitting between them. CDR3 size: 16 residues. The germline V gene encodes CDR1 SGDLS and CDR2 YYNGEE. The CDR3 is CASSTWIRDWSYEQYF. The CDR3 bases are TGTGCCAGCAGCACTTGGATCCGGGACTGGTCCTACGAGCAGTACTTC. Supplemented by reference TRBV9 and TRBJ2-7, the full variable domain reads DSGVTQTPKHLITATGQRVTLRCSPRSGDLSVYWYQQSLDQGLQFLIQYYNGEERAKGNILERFSAQQFPDLHSELNLSSLELGDSALYFCASSTWIRDWSYEQYFGPGTRLTVT.

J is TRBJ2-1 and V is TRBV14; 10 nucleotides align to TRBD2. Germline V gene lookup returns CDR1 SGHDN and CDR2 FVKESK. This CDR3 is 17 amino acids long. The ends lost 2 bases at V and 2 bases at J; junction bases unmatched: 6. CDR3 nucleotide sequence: TGTGCCAGCAGCCAAAGGAGACTAGCGGGCGCCTACAATGAGCAGTTCTTC. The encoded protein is CASSQRRLAGAYNEQFF.

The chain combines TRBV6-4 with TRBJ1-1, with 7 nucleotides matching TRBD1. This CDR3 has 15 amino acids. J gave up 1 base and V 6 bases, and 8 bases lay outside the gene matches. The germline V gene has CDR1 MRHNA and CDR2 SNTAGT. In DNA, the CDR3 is TGTGCCAGCAGGACGACAGGGAGAGAGAACACTGAAGCTTTCTTT. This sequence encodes CASRTTGRENTEAFF.

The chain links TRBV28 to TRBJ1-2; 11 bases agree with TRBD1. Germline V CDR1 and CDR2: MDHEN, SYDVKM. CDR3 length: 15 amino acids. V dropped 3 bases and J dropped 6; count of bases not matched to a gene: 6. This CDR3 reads CASSFQDRGLDGYTF. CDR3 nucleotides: TGTGCCAGCAGTTTCCAGGACAGGGGGCTCGATGGCTACACCTTC.

CDR3 DNA: TGTGCCTGGAGTCTGGGAGATACGCAGTATTTT. Its translation is CAWSLGDTQYF. The chain combines TRBV30 with TRBJ2-3; D gene unclear. CDR3 size: 11 residues. Between the trimmed V and J ends, which lost 2 bases and 5 bases, there was a span of 5 bases. From germline, CDR1 is GTSNPN and CDR2 SVGIG (reference sequence).

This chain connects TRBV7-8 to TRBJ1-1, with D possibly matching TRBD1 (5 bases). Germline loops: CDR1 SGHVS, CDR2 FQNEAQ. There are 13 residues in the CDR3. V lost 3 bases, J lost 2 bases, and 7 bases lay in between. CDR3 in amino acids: CASSFGTNTEAFF. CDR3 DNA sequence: TGTGCCAGCAGCTTTGGGACTAACACTGAAGCTTTCTTT.

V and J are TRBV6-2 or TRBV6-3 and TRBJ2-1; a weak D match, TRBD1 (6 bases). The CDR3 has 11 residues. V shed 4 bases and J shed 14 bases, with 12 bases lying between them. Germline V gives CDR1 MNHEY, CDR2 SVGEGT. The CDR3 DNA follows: TGTGCCAGCAGTTTGGGGGACATCGAGTTCTTC. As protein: CASSLGDIEFF.